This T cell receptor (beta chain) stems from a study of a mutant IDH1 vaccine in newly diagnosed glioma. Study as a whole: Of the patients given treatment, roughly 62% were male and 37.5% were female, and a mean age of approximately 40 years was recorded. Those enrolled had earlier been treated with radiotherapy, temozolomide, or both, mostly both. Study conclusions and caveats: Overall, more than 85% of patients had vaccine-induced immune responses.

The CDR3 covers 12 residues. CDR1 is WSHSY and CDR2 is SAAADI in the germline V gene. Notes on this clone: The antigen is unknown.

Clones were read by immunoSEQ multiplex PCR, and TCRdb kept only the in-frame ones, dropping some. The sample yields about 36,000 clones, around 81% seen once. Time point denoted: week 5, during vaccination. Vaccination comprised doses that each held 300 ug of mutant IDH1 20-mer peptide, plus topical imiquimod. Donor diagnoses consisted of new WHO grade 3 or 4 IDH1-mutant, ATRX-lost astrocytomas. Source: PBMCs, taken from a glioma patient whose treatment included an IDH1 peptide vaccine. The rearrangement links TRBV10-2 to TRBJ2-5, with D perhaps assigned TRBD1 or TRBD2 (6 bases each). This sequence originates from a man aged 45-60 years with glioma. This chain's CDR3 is CAIGGSGETQYF. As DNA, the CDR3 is TGCGCGATAGGGGGGAGCGGAGAGACCCAGTACTTC.